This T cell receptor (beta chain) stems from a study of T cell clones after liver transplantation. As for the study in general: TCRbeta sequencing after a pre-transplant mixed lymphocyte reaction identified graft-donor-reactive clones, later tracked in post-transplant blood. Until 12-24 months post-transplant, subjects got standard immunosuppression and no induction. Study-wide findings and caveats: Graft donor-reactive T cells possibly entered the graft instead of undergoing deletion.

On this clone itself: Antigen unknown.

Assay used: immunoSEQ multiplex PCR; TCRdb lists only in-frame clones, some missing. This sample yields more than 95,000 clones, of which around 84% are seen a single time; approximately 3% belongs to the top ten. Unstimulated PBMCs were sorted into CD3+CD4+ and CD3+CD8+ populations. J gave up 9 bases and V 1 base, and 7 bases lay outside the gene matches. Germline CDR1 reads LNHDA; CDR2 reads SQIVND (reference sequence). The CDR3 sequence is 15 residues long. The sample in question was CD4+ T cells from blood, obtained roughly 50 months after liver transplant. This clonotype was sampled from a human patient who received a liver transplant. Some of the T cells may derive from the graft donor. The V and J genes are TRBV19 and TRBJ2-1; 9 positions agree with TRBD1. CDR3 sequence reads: CASSIGQGVSAEQFF. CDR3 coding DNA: TGTGCCAGTAGTATAGGACAGGGGGTATCTGCTGAGCAGTTCTTC.